The rows below give T cell receptor beta chains drawn from one sample of a study of graft-versus-host responses after intestinal transplantation. Their recognized antigens are unknown. This table comes from immunoSEQ multiplex PCR, and its TCRdb copy is limited to in-frame clones, with some not included. The sample carries more than 70,000 clones, 90% recorded once. The sequences come from unstimulated CD4+ T cells sorted from spleen or lymph node cells, collected before intestinal transplant. These receptors were obtained from a human donor who received an intestinal transplant. The CDR3 runs from the conserved cysteine through the conserved F or W. The D gene is left open where the match is weak. Rows give clone size only sometimes, using once, few, many, or a class for an expanded clone.

CDR3	DNA	V	J	D	size
CASSSDREGEKLFF	TGCGCCAGCAGTTCCGACAGGGAAGGTGAAAAACTGTTTTTT	TRBV5-1	TRBJ1-4	TRBD1	.
CASSVRDRATEAFF	TGTGCCAGCAGCGTCCGGGACAGGGCCACTGAAGCTTTCTTT	TRBV5-4	TRBJ1-1	TRBD1	.
CASSEPDRSSYEQYF	TGTGCCAGCAGTGAACCGGACAGGAGCTCCTACGAGCAGTACTTC	TRBV6-1	TRBJ2-7	TRBD1	.
CASSEEAGEAFF	TGTGCCAGCAGTGAAGAGGCGGGAGAAGCTTTCTTT	TRBV6-1	TRBJ1-1	.	few
CASSPAANQPQHF	TGCGCCAGCAGCCCTGCGGCCAATCAGCCCCAGCATTTT	TRBV4-1	TRBJ1-5	.	.
CASSPDPGDIQYF	TGCGCCAGCAGCCCTGATCCGGGTGACATTCAGTACTTC	TRBV10-1	TRBJ2-4	.	.
CASSRVGQGGTEAFF	TGTGCCAGCAGCCGGGTCGGACAGGGGGGAACTGAAGCTTTCTTT	TRBV5-4	TRBJ1-1	TRBD1	.
CASSWSGGASNTGELFF	TGCGCCAGCAGCTGGAGCGGGGGGGCATCGAACACCGGGGAGCTGTTTTTT	TRBV5-1	TRBJ2-2	TRBD2	.
CASSYDPSGGYTF	TGTGCCAGCAGTTACGACCCCAGCGGTGGCTACACCTTC	TRBV6-6	TRBJ1-2	.	.
CASNGRGTGYTF	TGTGCCAGTAATGGCAGGGGTACCGGCTACACCTTC	TRBV19	TRBJ1-2	.	.
CASSEFRGGGETQYF	TGTGCCAGCAGTGAGTTTCGAGGGGGCGGGGAGACCCAGTACTTC	TRBV25-1	TRBJ2-5	TRBD1	.
CASSQGEAGGLQETQYF	TGCGCCAGCAGCCAAGGTGAAGCAGGGGGACTCCAAGAGACCCAGTACTTC	TRBV4-1	TRBJ2-5	.	once
CASSWRIGGPFTDTQYF	TGTGCCAGCAGCTGGCGGATCGGGGGGCCCTTCACAGATACGCAGTATTTT	TRBV5-6	TRBJ2-3	.	.
CASGLGQGTGSYNSPLHF	TGTGCTAGTGGTTTGGGACAGGGTACGGGCTCCTATAATTCACCCCTCCACTTT	TRBV12-5	TRBJ1-6	TRBD1	.
CASVGQASEHEQYF	TGCGCCAGCGTGGGACAGGCCTCCGAACACGAGCAGTACTTC	TRBV10-2	TRBJ2-7	TRBD1	.
CASSPLWPDSGIEAFF	TGCGCCAGCAGTCCCCTTTGGCCCGACAGCGGGATTGAAGCTTTCTTT	TRBV10-2	TRBJ1-1	.	.
CASSKDRLVGYTF	TGTGCCAGCAGCAAGGACAGGCTAGTGGGCTACACCTTC	TRBV11-2	TRBJ1-2	TRBD1	.
CASRETGLYGYTF	TGTGCCAGCAGAGAGACAGGGCTCTATGGCTACACCTTC	TRBV2	TRBJ1-2	TRBD1	.
CASRSFGTAHQETQYF	TGTGCCAGCAGGTCCTTCGGGACAGCCCACCAAGAGACCCAGTACTTC	TRBV5-6	TRBJ2-5	TRBD1	.
CASSLGASGGETQYF	TGCGCCAGCAGCTTGGGGGCTAGCGGGGGAGAGACCCAGTACTTC	TRBV5-1	TRBJ2-5	TRBD2	.
CASSLAGQAQETQYF	TGCGCCAGCAGCTTGGCGGGACAGGCCCAAGAGACCCAGTACTTC	TRBV5-1	TRBJ2-5	TRBD1	.
CASSPPQGYYGYTF	TGTGCCAGCAGCCCACCACAGGGGTACTATGGCTACACCTTC	TRBV5-6	TRBJ1-2	TRBD1	.
CASSLAAGPRRGYTF	TGCGCCAGCAGCTTGGCGGCGGGGCCAAGACGTGGCTACACCTTC	TRBV5-1	TRBJ1-2	.	.
CASSLDWGASYSPLHF	TGTGCCAGCAGCTTAGATTGGGGCGCGTCCTATTCACCCCTCCACTTT	TRBV11-2	TRBJ1-6	.	.
CASSYWGQGNTEAFF	TGTGCCAGCAGTTACTGGGGGCAGGGGAACACTGAAGCTTTCTTT	TRBV6-5	TRBJ1-1	.	.
CASSREIGELFF	TGTGCCAGCAGCCGGGAGATCGGGGAGCTGTTTTTT	TRBV6-5	TRBJ2-2	.	.
CASSSRTVGTEAFF	TGCGCCAGCAGCTCCCGGACAGTGGGGACTGAAGCTTTCTTT	TRBV5-1	TRBJ1-1	.	.
CASSLGGPGTEAFF	TGTGCCAGCAGCTTAGGGGGTCCGGGAACTGAAGCTTTCTTT	TRBV7-9	TRBJ1-1	.	once
CASSPSSYEQYF	TGTGCCAGCAGCCCCAGCTCCTACGAGCAGTACTTC	TRBV11-2	TRBJ2-7	.	once
CASSYSGQGWEPQHF	TGTGCCAGCAGTTACTCGGGACAGGGGTGGGAGCCCCAGCATTTT	TRBV6-6	TRBJ1-5	TRBD1	.
CASSQRRGLGGEQYF	TGTGCCAGCAGCCAAAGGAGGGGATTAGGTGGCGAGCAGTACTTC	TRBV7-2	TRBJ2-7	.	.
CASSIMANQPQHF	TGTGCCAGTAGTATAATGGCCAATCAGCCCCAGCATTTT	TRBV19	TRBJ1-5	.	.
CAISESSGGATWVTDTQYF	TGTGCCATCAGTGAGTCCAGCGGGGGCGCAACATGGGTCACAGATACGCAGTATTTT	TRBV10-3	TRBJ2-3	TRBD2	.
CASSLGDSDSPLHF	TGCGCCAGCAGCTTGGGGGACAGTGATTCACCCCTCCACTTT	TRBV5-1	TRBJ1-6	TRBD1	.
CASTTTGGAWEQYF	TGTGCCAGCACCACGACAGGGGGCGCTTGGGAGCAGTACTTC	TRBV6-5	TRBJ2-7	TRBD1	.
CASSLATGGRVAFF	TGTGCCAGCAGCTTAGCCACAGGGGGCCGGGTGGCTTTCTTT	TRBV7-9	TRBJ1-1	TRBD1	.
CASSLGGASEQYF	TGTGCCAGCAGCTTAGGCGGGGCGAGTGAGCAGTACTTC	TRBV7-9	TRBJ2-7	.	.
CASSFGGNTEAFF	TGCGCCAGCAGCTTCGGGGGGAACACTGAAGCTTTCTTT	TRBV5-1	TRBJ1-1	.	once
CASSEVTRAAGNTIYF	TGTGCCAGCAGTGAAGTAACTAGGGCGGCTGGAAACACCATATATTTT	TRBV6-1	TRBJ1-3	.	.
CASSLWGDQETQYF	TGCGCCAGCAGCTTATGGGGGGACCAAGAGACCCAGTACTTC	TRBV5-1	TRBJ2-5	.	.
CASSDVAGLFF	TGTGCCAGCAGTGACGTAGCGGGGCTTTTCTTC	TRBV2	TRBJ2-1	TRBD2	.
CASTELGGPQHF	TGTGCCAGCACCGAGTTGGGGGGACCCCAGCATTTT	TRBV6-1	TRBJ1-5	.	.
CASQGTQQQYF	TGTGCCAGCCAAGGGACACAACAGCAGTATTTT	TRBV28	TRBJ2-3	.	once
CARSLIAGASYEQYF	TGTGCCAGAAGCTTGATAGCGGGGGCCAGCTACGAGCAGTACTTC	TRBV5-3	TRBJ2-7	TRBD2	.
CASSPAYEQYF	TGTGCCAGCAGTCCCGCCTACGAGCAGTACTTC	TRBV7-8	TRBJ2-7	.	.
CASSPGGGLSGYTF	TGTGCCAGCAGCCCCGGGGGGGGGCTTAGTGGCTACACCTTC	TRBV9	TRBJ1-2	.	.
CASSEWSGGRTDTQYF	TGTGCCAGCAGTGAATGGAGCGGGGGGCGCACAGATACGCAGTATTTT	TRBV2	TRBJ2-3	TRBD2	.
CASTRGQGVGYTF	TGTGCCAGCACCCGGGGTCAGGGGGTAGGCTACACCTTC	TRBV2	TRBJ1-2	TRBD1	.
CASSLRSGGLNEQFF	TGCGCCAGCAGCTTGAGGTCAGGGGGCCTCAATGAGCAGTTCTTC	TRBV5-1	TRBJ2-1	TRBD1	once
CASSYGTGSGANVLTF	TGTGCCAGCAGTTACGGGACAGGGTCTGGGGCCAACGTCCTGACTTTC	TRBV6-6	TRBJ2-6	TRBD1	.
CASSEGQGAMNQPQHF	TGTGCCAGCAGCGAGGGACAGGGGGCAATGAATCAGCCCCAGCATTTT	TRBV9	TRBJ1-5	TRBD1	.